This TCR beta chain was recovered during a study of T cell responses to AZD1222 COVID-19 vaccine. Germline assignment: CDR1 SGHRS and CDR2 YFSETQ. V shed 0 bases and J 1 base; nucleotides not matched to a gene: 3. The CDR3 is 16 residues long. Here immunoSEQ multiplex PCR was the method, and the copy in TCRdb shows in-frame clones only, minus some. The table records around 110,000 clones, 87% of them present only once. The clonotype comes from an adult in good health. The sequences come from peripheral blood, collected on day 0 of AZD1222 vaccination. The chain combines TRBV5-1 with TRBJ2-2, with 7 positions matching TRBD1. The CDR3 spells CASSLAGTVNTGELFF. The CDR3 DNA is TGCGCCAGCAGCTTGGCAGGGACAGTGAACACCGGGGAGCTGTTTTTT.